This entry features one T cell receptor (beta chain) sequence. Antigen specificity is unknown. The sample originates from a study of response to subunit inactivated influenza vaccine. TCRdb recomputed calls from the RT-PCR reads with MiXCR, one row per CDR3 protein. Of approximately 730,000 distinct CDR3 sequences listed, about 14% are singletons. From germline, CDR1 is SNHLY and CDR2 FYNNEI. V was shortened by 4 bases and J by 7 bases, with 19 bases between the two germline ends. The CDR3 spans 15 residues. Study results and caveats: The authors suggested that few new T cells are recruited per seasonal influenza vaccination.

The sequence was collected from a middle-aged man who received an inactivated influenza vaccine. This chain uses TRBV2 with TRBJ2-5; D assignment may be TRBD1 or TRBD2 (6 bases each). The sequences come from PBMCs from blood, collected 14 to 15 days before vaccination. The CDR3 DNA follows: TGTGCCAGCAGTGGCGGAGGGGACAACAGTTGGACCCAGTACTTC. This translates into CASSGGGDNSWTQYF.